What follows is one T cell receptor beta chain and its context. Its antigen is currently unknown. About 10 milliliters of peripheral blood were drawn from each donor. Germline lookup yields CDR1 LNHNV and CDR2 YYDKDF (reference sequence). The length of the CDR3 is 16 residues. With V trimmed by 0 bases and J by 3 bases, 3 bases remained unmatched. The data are from a study of blood T cells in healthy people across ages. General study results and limits: Correlation between TCR beta diversity and naive T cell percentage was strong.

Sample-barcoded 5' priming and a J-beta primer mix drove a second PCR of roughly 7 to 11 cycles. TCRdb passed the 5' RACE reads through MiXCR, listing each CDR3 protein once. This sample has hundreds of thousands of distinct CDR3 sequences, with under 25% found just once. The TCR comes from a man aged 65 to 79 in good health. What was sequenced was blood. This chain links TRBV15 with TRBJ2-1, with 9 bases identical to TRBD2. For the CDR3, the DNA is TGTGCCACCAGCAGAGATCTAGCGGGAAGCTACAATGAGCAGTTCTTC. It translates to CATSRDLAGSYNEQFF.